These 8 T cell receptor beta chains share one sample of origin, sequenced in a study of CD8+ T cells in alopecia areata. Following extraction, RNA underwent reverse transcription to cDNA, which served as the sequencing template. Some clones are missing from TCRdb's copy, which holds only in-frame ones; the method was immunoSEQ multiplex PCR. The sample shows 90,000 to 150,000 clones, approximately 38% of them seen only once. Sequenced input: CD4+ T cells sorted from blood. Receptor source: a human donor with alopecia areata.

This chain joins TRBV28 and TRBJ2-5, with 12 nucleotides matching TRBD1. Germline CDR1 and CDR2: MDHEN and SYDVKM. V lost 4 bases, J lost 4 bases, and 7 bases stayed unmatched. This CDR3 is 16 amino acids long. DNA of the CDR3: TGTGCCAGCAGTTCACCCGGGACAGGGGGCCGAGAGACCCAGTACTTC. As protein: CASSSPGTGGRETQYF.

The J gene is TRBJ2-7, the V gene TRBV18; D ambiguous. The CDR3 spans 12 residues. CDR1 is KGHSH and CDR2 is LQKENI in the germline V gene. Trimming pared 3 bases from V and 2 bases from J, leaving 5 bases between. The CDR3 coding sequence is TGTGCCAGCTCACCCCAAGCCTACGAGCAGTACTTC. Its protein product is CASSPQAYEQYF. The full variable domain, its missing parts supplied by reference TRBV18 and TRBJ2-7, is NAGVMQNPRHLVRRRGQEARLRCSPMKGHSHVYWYRQLPEEGLKFMVYLQKENIIDESGMPKERFSAEFPKEGPSILRIQQVVRGDSAAYFCASSPQAYEQYFGPGTRLTVT.

The chain uses TRBV2 and TRBJ2-3; tentative D call: TRBD1 (6 bases). The CDR3 is 13 amino acids. The germline gives CDR1 SNHLY, CDR2 FYNNEI. Trimming cost V 9 bases and J 3 bases, with 13 bases left between them. The CDR3 loop reads CARSWGRTDTQYF. The CDR3 bases are TGTGCCAGATCGTGGGGGCGGACAGATACGCAGTATTTT.

The chain employs TRBV11-2 and TRBJ2-3; 8 bases are shared with TRBD2. The CDR3 is 15 amino acids. Germline CDR1 is SGHAT and CDR2 is FQNNGV. Germline trimming cut 1 base from V and 6 bases from J; bases unmatched to any gene: 6. CDR3: CASSLGGLAADTQYF. The CDR3 nucleotides read TGTGCCAGCAGCTTAGGTGGACTAGCAGCTGATACGCAGTATTTT.

This clone has more than one count but fewer than ten. J is TRBJ2-3 and V is TRBV2, with a tentative D call TRBD1 (6 bases). Germline CDR1 SNHLY, CDR2 FYNNEI. The V and J ends lost 7 bases and 1 base respectively, with 12 bases between them. This CDR3 region has 14 residues. DNA of the CDR3: TGTGCCAGCAATACAGGGAAGGGCACAGATACGCAGTATTTT. Protein: CASNTGKGTDTQYF.

V usage is TRBV2 and J usage is TRBJ2-5; no clear D gene. The CDR3 has 15 amino acids. Trimming shortened V by 2 bases and J by 2 bases, and 12 bases separated the two germline ends. Looked up from germline, CDR1 is SNHLY and CDR2 is FYNNEI. CDR3 region: CASSEQVTHQETQYF. CDR3 bases: TGTGCCAGCAGTGAACAGGTGACGCATCAAGAGACCCAGTACTTC.

The rearrangement uses TRBV5-1 and TRBJ2-3, with 7 bases identical to TRBD1. The length of the CDR3 is 15 residues. Germline CDR1 SGHRS, CDR2 YFSETQ. With 0 bases clipped from V and 1 base from J, the junction kept 2 bases outside the gene matches. The CDR3 DNA reads as TGCGCCAGCAGCTTGGATACAGGGGGCACAGATACGCAGTATTTT. Its translation: CASSLDTGGTDTQYF. Looking up the rest from reference TRBV5-1 and TRBJ2-3 gives the full variable domain: KAGVTQTPRYLIKTRGQQVTLSCSPISGHRSVSWYQQTPGQGLQFLFEYFSETQRNKGNFPGRFSGRQFSNSRSEMNVSTLELGDSALYLCASSLDTGGTDTQYFGPGTRLTVL.

The J gene is TRBJ2-5, the V gene TRBV7-2; 7 bases align to TRBD2. The CDR3 extends over 12 amino acids. Germline loops: CDR1 SGHTA, CDR2 FQGNSA. V lost 5 bases and J lost 4; bases outside the gene matches: 1. The CDR3 is CASSQRGETQYF. DNA of the CDR3: TGTGCCAGCAGCCAGCGGGGAGAGACCCAGTACTTC.